Reported below is one T cell receptor beta chain. The record originates from a study of PD-1 blockade in classical Hodgkin lymphoma. Time point in this sample: cycle 4 day 1 (C4D1), after 6 weeks of nivolumab. Following autologous stem cell transplantation, relapse occurred in every patient, and exposure to brentuximab vedotin varied. Libraries were prepared by immunoSEQ multiplex PCR; TCRdb keeps only in-frame clonotypes and omits some of them. This repertoire shows 35,000 to 50,000 clones, around three fifths found once; its top ten account for more than 3%. The receptor's source is a human donor with classical Hodgkin lymphoma. Sequencing was performed on peripheral blood mononuclear cells (PBMCs), taken before the fourth cycle of nivolumab.

CDR3 residues: CASSYSRAGVEELFF. CDR3 coding DNA: TGTGCCAGCAGTTACTCGAGAGCGGGAGTCGAGGAGCTGTTTTTT. The chain employs TRBV6-6 and TRBJ2-2; TRBD2 agrees at 8 bases. Trimming took 0 bases from V and 10 from J; bases not matched to a gene: 7. CDR1 MNHNY and CDR2 SVGAGI come from the germline V gene (reference sequence). The CDR3 consists of 15 residues.